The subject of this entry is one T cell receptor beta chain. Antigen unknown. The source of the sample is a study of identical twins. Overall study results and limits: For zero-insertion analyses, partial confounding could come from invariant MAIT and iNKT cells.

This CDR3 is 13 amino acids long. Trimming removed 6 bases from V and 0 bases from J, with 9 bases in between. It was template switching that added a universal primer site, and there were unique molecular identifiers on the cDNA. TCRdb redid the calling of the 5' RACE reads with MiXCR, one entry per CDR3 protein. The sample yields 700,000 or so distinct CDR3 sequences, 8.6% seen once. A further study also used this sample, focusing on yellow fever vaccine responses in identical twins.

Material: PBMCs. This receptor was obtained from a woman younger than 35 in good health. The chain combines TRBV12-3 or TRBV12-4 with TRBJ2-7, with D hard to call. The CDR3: CASSHTNSYEQYF. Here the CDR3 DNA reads TGTGCCAGCAGCCACACTAACTCCTACGAGCAGTACTTC.